These T cell receptor beta chains were read from a single sample in a study of T cell responses to AZD1222 COVID-19 vaccine. Method: immunoSEQ multiplex PCR; TCRdb's copy keeps in-frame clones and lacks some. The data hold roughly 130,000 clones, with 80% to 90% observed a single time. This specimen was peripheral blood, taken on day 0 of AZD1222 vaccination. Every receptor here comes from an adult in good health. CDR3s include the opening cysteine and the closing phenylalanine or tryptophan. The D gene is left open where the match is weak. The listing skips clone size in some rows; elsewhere it reads once, few, many or a size class.

j_call v_call d_call clone_size cdr3_length cdr3_aa cdr3_nt
TRBJ2-3 TRBV29-1 TRBD1 . 16 CSVRKVAGGLTDTQYF TGCAGCGTCCGGAAGGTGGCAGGGGGCTTGACAGATACGCAGTATTTT
TRBJ2-7 TRBV11-2 TRBD1 few 17 CASSIIGRRQGTDEQYF TGTGCCAGCAGCATTATCGGCCGGAGACAGGGGACCGACGAGCAGTACTTC
TRBJ1-2 TRBV12-3/TRBV12-4 . . 10 CASSLNGYTF TGTGCCAGCAGTTTAAATGGCTACACCTTC
TRBJ2-1 TRBV24-1 TRBD2 . 16 CATSDLLSGSHNEQFF TGTGCCACCAGTGATTTGCTTAGCGGGAGCCACAATGAGCAGTTCTTC
TRBJ2-3 TRBV3-1/TRBV3-2 . few 13 CASSIRLVPLKYF TGTGCCAGCAGCATTCGGCTAGTGCCCTTAAAGTATTTT
TRBJ2-7 TRBV5-6 TRBD1 . 15 CASSAGTGASYEQYF TGTGCCAGCAGCGCGGGGACAGGAGCCTCCTACGAGCAGTACTTC
TRBJ2-5 TRBV5-1 . . 15 CASSLAGQIQETQYF TGCGCCAGCAGCTTGGCCGGACAGATTCAAGAGACCCAGTACTTC
TRBJ1-5 TRBV27 . few 15 CASSYQWGINQPQHF TGTGCCAGCAGTTATCAGTGGGGAATCAATCAGCCCCAGCATTTT
TRBJ2-5 TRBV30 TRBD2 . 13 CAWSKGGQETQYF TGTGCCTGGAGCAAGGGAGGGCAAGAGACCCAGTACTTC
TRBJ1-2 TRBV18 . . 13 CASSPPDRYGYTF TGTGCCAGCTCACCCCCGGATCGCTATGGCTACACCTTC
TRBJ1-2 TRBV4-3 . . 16 CASSQDLGKGVYGYTF TGCGCCAGCAGCCAAGATCTGGGAAAAGGGGTCTATGGCTACACCTTC
TRBJ2-1 TRBV4-2 TRBD2 . 18 CASSLLRTSGGEINEQFF TGTGCCAGCAGCCTTCTGAGGACTAGCGGGGGGGAAATCAATGAGCAGTTCTTC
TRBJ1-2 TRBV12-3/TRBV12-4 . . 11 CASNSWVGYTF TGTGCCAGCAATTCATGGGTTGGCTACACCTTC
TRBJ2-3 TRBV5-1 TRBD2 . 15 CASSPGLANTDTQYF TGCGCCAGCAGCCCGGGACTAGCAAACACAGATACGCAGTATTTT
TRBJ1-4 TRBV4-1 TRBD1 . 16 CASRDFQGGLAEKLFF TGCGCCAGCAGAGACTTTCAGGGGGGTTTGGCAGAAAAACTGTTTTTT
TRBJ1-2 TRBV3-1/TRBV3-2 . . 13 CASSQDRDGGYTF TGTGCCAGCAGCCAAGACAGGGATGGTGGCTACACCTTC
TRBJ1-6 TRBV5-1 . once 15 CASSLGGPNNSPLHF TGCGCCAGCAGCTTGGGGGGACCTAATAATTCACCCCTCCACTTT
TRBJ1-1 TRBV2 . . 13 CASSDGVNTEAFF TGTGCCAGCAGTGATGGGGTGAACACTGAAGCTTTCTTT